This TCR beta chain stems from a study of spatial heterogeneity in lung cancer. Time point of the sample: sample taken at primary tumor resection. Whole RNA obtained from tumor, nontumor lung or frozen PBMC underwent sequencing without sorting. Every TCR cDNA molecule bore a unique molecular identifier. TCRdb re-analysed the 5' RACE reads in MiXCR, keeping a single row per CDR3 protein. The sample has some 28,000 distinct CDR3 sequences, 8.4% seen once. This CDR3 is built from 16 residues. The germline V gene has CDR1 SGDLS and CDR2 YYNGEE. V shed 2 bases, J shed 0 bases, and the junction held 4 bases outside the gene matches.

This clonotype was sampled from a female donor with early-stage non-small cell lung cancer. The chain links TRBV9 to TRBJ2-1, with 8 bases that match TRBD2. The sequences come from PBMCs, collected at surgery. Here the CDR3 DNA reads TGTGCCAGCAGCGTGGGACTAGACAGCTCCTACAATGAGCAGTTCTTC. It specifies CASSVGLDSSYNEQFF. The complete variable domain, with remaining parts taken from reference TRBV9 and TRBJ2-1, reads DSGVTQTPKHLITATGQRVTLRCSPRSGDLSVYWYQQSLDQGLQFLIQYYNGEERAKGNILERFSAQQFPDLHSELNLSSLELGDSALYFCASSVGLDSSYNEQFFGPGTRLTVL.